This is a list of T cell receptor beta chains from one sample in a study of blood T cell repertoires in COVID-19. Generated by immunoSEQ multiplex PCR, the TCRdb table keeps only in-frame clones and is missing some. Of over 100,000 clones in the sample, around 83% are singletons; the top ten hold approximately 1.5%. Sequenced sample: peripheral blood. These receptors were taken from a man aged 35-49 years with acute or convalescent COVID-19. The CDR3 runs from the conserved cysteine through the conserved F or W. D genes are given only for firm matches. Clone sizes are given selectively: once, few, many, or a class where the clone is expanded.

D,size,V,J,DNA,CDR3
.,.,TRBV16,TRBJ2-3,TGTGCCAGCAGCCAGCAGGGGGGCACTAGCACAGATACGCAGTATTTT,CASSQQGGTSTDTQYF
.,.,TRBV6-5,TRBJ2-5,TGTGCCAGCAGTTACAGGGGTGCGGAGACCCAGTACTTC,CASSYRGAETQYF
TRBD2,.,TRBV7-2,TRBJ2-3,TGTGCCAGCAGCTTAGGTACTAGCGGGAGAATAACAGATACGCAGTATTTT,CASSLGTSGRITDTQYF
.,.,TRBV6-1,TRBJ1-2,TGTGCCAGCAGTGAAGCGCGGGGAGGGGTTTCTGGCTACACCTTC,CASSEARGGVSGYTF
.,.,TRBV7-2,TRBJ2-3,TGTGCCAGCAGCCCCGGGAGCGTCACAGATACGCAGTATTTT,CASSPGSVTDTQYF
.,.,TRBV6-5,TRBJ2-7,TGTGCCAGCAGTTACTCGGACTCAAAGTACGAGCAGTACTTC,CASSYSDSKYEQYF
TRBD2,.,TRBV18,TRBJ2-7,TGTGCCAGCTCCCGGGAGGGCCTCGAGCAGTACTTC,CASSREGLEQYF
TRBD1,.,TRBV23-1,TRBJ2-2,TGCGCCCCGCCCACCGGGACAGGAGAGACCGGGGAGCTGTTTTTT,CAPPTGTGETGELFF
TRBD2,.,TRBV19,TRBJ2-3,TGTGCCAGTAGACCGGGGGGGCGTACAGATACGCAGTATTTT,CASRPGGRTDTQYF
.,.,TRBV3-1/TRBV3-2,TRBJ2-5,TGTGCCAGCAGCCAAGAGGACTTCCAAGAGACCCAGTACTTC,CASSQEDFQETQYF
TRBD2,once,TRBV4-2,TRBJ2-3,TGTGCCAGCAGCCAAGGACTAGCGGGTTCGGGGGATACGCAGTATTTT,CASSQGLAGSGDTQYF
.,.,TRBV6-6,TRBJ2-5,TGTGCCAGCAGTTATAGGGGGGGAGAGACCCAGTACTTC,CASSYRGGETQYF
.,.,TRBV14,TRBJ1-6,TGTGCCAGCAGCCTCCAGGGGATGAGGGGTTCACCCCTCCACTTT,CASSLQGMRGSPLHF
TRBD1,.,TRBV7-9,TRBJ2-7,TGTGCCAGCACCTCCCACAGGGGCCCCTACGAGCAGTACTTC,CASTSHRGPYEQYF
TRBD2,few,TRBV12-5,TRBJ2-1,TGTGCTAGTGGTTTGCCCCAGCAGCGGGGGGGCGAGGGGCAGTTCTTC,CASGLPQQRGGEGQFF
.,.,TRBV5-1,TRBJ2-3,TGCGCCAGCAGCTTCGGTCTCACAGATACGCAGTATTTT,CASSFGLTDTQYF
TRBD1,.,TRBV11-2,TRBJ1-1,TGTGCCAGCAGCTTAGTACAGGGGATAAGGAACACTGAAGCTTTCTTT,CASSLVQGIRNTEAFF
TRBD2,.,TRBV7-3,TRBJ2-2,TGTGCCAGCAGCTTAAGGACTAGCGGCTCGAACACCGGGGAGCTGTTTTTT,CASSLRTSGSNTGELFF
TRBD1,once,TRBV4-1,TRBJ1-4,TGCGCCAGCAGCCAAGATAGGGACAGGGGTCTCCTTAATGAAAAACTGTTTTTT,CASSQDRDRGLLNEKLFF
.,.,TRBV11-2,TRBJ1-4,TGTGCCAGCAGCTTAGGGCAGGGAAGTGGCGAAAAACTGTTTTTT,CASSLGQGSGEKLFF
.,.,TRBV7-2,TRBJ1-4,TGTGCCAGCAGCTTAGAGGAGGGCGGTAAACTGTTTTTT,CASSLEEGGKLFF
.,.,TRBV7-6,TRBJ2-1,TGTGCCAGCAGCTTGATCGCGGCGTCCTACAATGAGCAGTTCTTC,CASSLIAASYNEQFF
TRBD2,.,TRBV4-3,TRBJ2-3,TGCGCCAGCAGCCAAGCAGCGGGGGGGTATGCAGATACGCAGTATTTT,CASSQAAGGYADTQYF
.,.,TRBV10-3,TRBJ2-5,TGTGCCATCAGCTTCCCGGGGTACCCTACGACGCAAGAGACCCAGTACTTC,CAISFPGYPTTQETQYF
.,.,TRBV2,TRBJ2-7,TGTGCCAGCAGGGAGACCTACGAGCAGTACTTC,CASRETYEQYF
TRBD1,.,TRBV5-1,TRBJ2-1,TGCGCCAGCAGCTCACAGACGGCCGGGACAGGGGGCTTTGAGCAGTTCTTC,CASSSQTAGTGGFEQFF
TRBD2,.,TRBV4-3,TRBJ2-1,TGCGCCAGCAGCCATAGCGGGGGTAGCTCCTACAATGAGCAGTTCTTC,CASSHSGGSSYNEQFF
TRBD1,.,TRBV5-8,TRBJ2-7,TGTGCCAGCAGCTTGGGTCAGGGGGTCTCCTACGAGCAGTACTTC,CASSLGQGVSYEQYF
TRBD1,.,TRBV28,TRBJ2-3,TGTGCCAGCAGTTACAGGGGGCAGAGCACAGATACGCAGTATTTT,CASSYRGQSTDTQYF
.,.,TRBV25-1,TRBJ2-7,TGTGCCAGCAGTGGAGGCGGGACTCACTACGAGCAGTACTTC,CASSGGGTHYEQYF
.,.,TRBV5-1,TRBJ2-2,TGCGCCAGCAGCTTGGAATGGGGGCTGAACACCGGGGAGCTGTTTTTT,CASSLEWGLNTGELFF
TRBD2,.,TRBV7-2,TRBJ2-3,TGTGCCAGCACCCGTTTAGCGGGGGTCTCCACAGATACGCAGTATTTT,CASTRLAGVSTDTQYF
TRBD1,.,TRBV6-5,TRBJ2-2,TGTGCCAGCAAACTGGGACAGGGCAAAACCGGGGAGCTGTTTTTT,CASKLGQGKTGELFF
TRBD1,.,TRBV7-9,TRBJ1-1,TGTGCCAGCAGCTTTTTACAGGGGTTTATAGACACTGAAGCTTTCTTT,CASSFLQGFIDTEAFF
TRBD2,.,TRBV2,TRBJ2-1,TGTGCCAGCAGGGCTAGCGGGCGTAGCTCCTACAATGAGCAGTTCTTC,CASRASGRSSYNEQFF
.,.,TRBV28,TRBJ1-1,TGTGCCAGCAGTTTACTCTTGGAGGCTGAAGCTTTCTTT,CASSLLLEAEAFF
TRBD1,.,TRBV4-3,TRBJ1-3,TGCGCCAGCAGCCAACGGTGGGACAGGAGCTCTGGAAACACCATATATTTT,CASSQRWDRSSGNTIYF